This T cell receptor (beta chain) was obtained from a study of blood T cell repertoires in COVID-19. About the research overall: The origin of the acute and convalescent COVID-19 samples was the United States, Italy and Spain.

Original processing methods: Amplifying reference gene primers gave estimates of nucleated cell counts. Generated by immunoSEQ multiplex PCR, the TCRdb table keeps only in-frame clones and is missing some. From that table come the V and J calls and clone size; the DNA was used to work out D and trimming. The sample lists 200,000 to 250,000 clones, 90% to 95% seen once, with over 0.75% in the top ten. CDR3 length: 15 residues. Looked up from germline, CDR1 is SGHRS and CDR2 is YFSETQ. The V gene end was trimmed by 1 base and the J gene end by 0 bases; junction bases not matched to a gene: 1. A word on this clone: Different DNA sequences within this sample yield the same CDR3.

Patients of the Seattle cohort, enrolled during active infection, were followed longitudinally. The J gene is TRBJ1-5, the V gene TRBV5-1, with 7 nucleotides matching TRBD1. Sequenced: peripheral blood. The sequence was collected from a man in his fifties or sixties with COVID-19, enrolled during active disease. For the CDR3, the DNA is TGCGCCAGCAGCTTGACAGGGGATAGCAATCAGCCCCAGCATTTT. Protein product: CASSLTGDSNQPQHF.